What follows is one T cell receptor beta chain and its context. This clone appeared once. Its binding antigen is unknown. Base qualities were left out, and no much larger clone turns up one base away. The CDR3 sequence holds 15 residues, the cysteine and phenylalanine included. The retained sequence is limited to the CDR3, 45 bases, with the frame set at the first base. At the junction V is shortened by 5 bases and J by 1 base; bases outside the gene matches: 5. The germline V gene (reference sequence) specifies LNHDA as CDR1 and SQIVND as CDR2. The method was the immunoSEQ multiplex PCR assay. The multiplex PCR relied on a mix of 60 forward primers for TCR Vbeta segments and 13 reverse primers for TCR Jbeta segments. A multiplex PCR assay on genomic DNA amplified the CDR3 region of rearranged TCR beta genes. On the Illumina HiSeq System, the amplified TCR beta libraries were sequenced as 87-base-pair reads. For the original study's pipeline: In a later analysis, some 80 million unique TCR beta chains were counted across the 500 to 850 repertoires, and roughly 10 million of these chains were shared by at least two donors. A nearest-neighbor algorithm error-corrected the raw reads and collapsed the reads into unique sequences, merging closely related sequences to remove PCR and sequencing errors. To assign V, D and J gene segments, CDR3 sequences were aligned to IMGT reference sequences. Each retained sequence needed at least a six-nucleotide match to both a V gene segment and a J gene segment. A rearrangement was called productive if the CDR3 had no stop codons and remained in frame with V and J, and every other rearrangement was called non-productive. Following IMGT convention, CDR3 was defined as the stretch from the second conserved V-encoded cysteine to the conserved J-encoded phenylalanine. In an earlier analysis of roughly 610 of the donors, sequences lacking an unambiguous match to a single V gene segment were excluded. An earlier analysis of just under 600 of the donors called V segments functional above 56.7% productive rearrangements and segregating when the between-donor standard deviation exceeded 5%. To diagnose cytomegalovirus status from the catalog of TCR beta chain sequences, a statistical classification framework was built. V and J gene assignment, in a later analysis, came from comparing TCR nucleotide sequences with IMGT/GENE-DB human TR gene sequences. The TCRdist pipeline was used in a later analysis to assign CDR3 sequences and most-parsimonious VDJ recombination scenarios. In a later analysis, each TCR beta chain was defined by its CDR3 amino acid sequence together with its V-gene family, and reads without a unique V-gene family were excluded. In a later analysis, 450 to 600 highly shared, low-generation-probability nucleotide sequences were removed to address suspected cross-contamination and a sequencing artifact. A later analysis calculated a clonal expansion index for each public chain from normalized within-repertoire ranks of inferred template counts. In a later analysis, generation probabilities were computed using a VDJ recombination model fitted to out-of-frame rearrangements, and the results were checked against IGoR. In a later analysis, TCR-TCR, TCR-HLA and TCR-CMV co-occurrence was scored with hypergeometric tests, and a repertoire-size bias correction was applied to TCR pairs. In a later analysis, false discovery rates were estimated by permuting HLA or CMV assignments 20 times. In a later analysis, co-occurring TCRs were grouped using DBSCAN, and TCRdist sequence similarity was added for clustering within HLA-allele-positive subsets. Repertoires with fewer than 30,000 or more than 120,000 public chains, plus five repertoires with anomalous nucleotide sharing, were excluded from co-occurrence clustering. TCRdb took this table from immuneACCESS and kept in-frame rearrangements with V and J called. Such tables lack part of the clones; where checked against another copy, unresolved V genes explain under half of the gap, and the rest is unexplained. The D gene and trimming were derived from the DNA, and the V and J assignments and clone size from that table. For this sample there are some 150,000 clones; 72% appear just once. Approximately 4% of the sample is held by the ten biggest clonotypes.

This sample is part of a study of cytomegalovirus exposure and HLA in healthy donors (dated by TCRdb to about 2017). As for the study more broadly: In an earlier analysis of under 750 of the donors, around 300 Gb of sequence data and 90 million to 120 million unique TCR beta sequences from about 180 million T cells were reported. About 280 gigabases of sequencing data and roughly 80 million unique TCR sequences made up an early release that covered several hundred HLA-typed donors. Among the roughly 400 genotyped donors, around 81% belonged to the genetic ancestry cluster associated with self-reported Caucasian donors. The aim of the study was to test whether cataloging public T cell receptors could identify signatures of past pathogen exposure. The study used immunosequencing to profile the T cell repertoires of under 700 subjects and linked those repertoires to cytomegalovirus serostatus. Along with the roughly 700-subject first cohort, a separate validation cohort of over a hundred different subjects was used. To predict cytomegalovirus infection status, the study combined high-throughput TCR immunosequencing, statistical association of individual TCRs with disease status, and machine learning. To study patterns of TCR occurrence, a later analysis re-analyzed previously published TCR beta repertoires from several hundred donors and added high-resolution HLA genotyping. The later analysis used no new phenotypic data to find candidate immune exposures, relying instead on TCR beta sequences and their occurrence across donors. An earlier analysis of some 500 of the donors applied high-throughput TCR beta sequencing to assess whether each TCR beta V gene segment acted as functional or pseudogenic. Donor age, sex, ethnicity and CMV serostatus were collected together with the repertoire data. A later genetic analysis took genome-wide SNP genotypes for about 65% of the 666 donors and used that subset as a discovery cohort. All discovery cohort repertoires had been generated on a single sequencing platform. Class I and class II HLA loci were covered by the typing at four-digit resolution. Typing coverage varied by locus: roughly 629-640 donors for A, B, C, DRB1 and DQB1; more than 500 for DQA1; 600 to 610 for DPA1; roughly 450 for DPB1. Five DR-DQ haplotypes were handled as single units for association and clustering because linkage in the cohort was strong. Across 398 genotyped donors of the cohort, an average of roughly 230,000 unique TCR beta nucleotide sequences per donor were sequenced, and approximately 17% of those sequences were non-productive. The paper as a whole reports these results and caveats: When HLA alleles, especially DR and DQ, strongly co-occurred, TCR associations were difficult to assign to individual alleles. A group of highly shared sequence variants was considered likely to be a technical artifact of the sequencing pipeline. In both the original and validation cohorts, the classifier was reported to diagnose cytomegalovirus status with high specificity and sensitivity. An association between a missense DCLRE1C variant and V-gene and J-gene trimming of TCR beta chains was found in a later genetic analysis and replicated in an independent cohort. In a later analysis, most CMV-associated TCR beta chains were found to appear HLA-restricted, with HLA associations seemingly driven largely by CMV exposure. Only TCR beta chains were sequenced in this cohort, and the absence of alpha or paired-chain data limited detectable features. Compared with equally common non-associated chains, HLA-associated TCR beta chains in a later analysis were more clonally expanded and had lower generation probabilities. In vitro tests confirmed that a few of the cytomegalovirus-associated TCR beta chains recognize cytomegalovirus antigens. In a later analysis, TCR association rates were found to vary across HLA loci, with the most associated TCRs seen for DRB1 alleles and the fewest for HLA-C alleles. The only immune exposure information available for the cohort was CMV serostatus. Sequencing depth was assumed to be roughly uniform across donors in the presence/absence analyses, though that assumption may not hold. Some IMGT-functional V segments, including TRBV6-2 and TRBV6-3, could not be told apart with the 87-base-pair reads, so those segments were excluded. In a later genetic analysis, fewer N-insertions in productive TCRs were reported among donors in an Asian-associated ancestry cluster than the roughly 640-donor mean. Correlated functional status among segregating V segments might be attributable to linkage disequilibrium, but an unknown experimental factor could not be ruled out. Because HLA typing was missing for some donors at each locus, association tests included only the typed subset. According to a later analysis, parvovirus B19, influenza, CMV and Epstein-Barr virus appeared linked to several top co-occurrence clusters. Because counts were too low, around 18 rarely observed V segments, including chromosome 9 orphons, were left out of the earlier analysis of 500 to 650 of the donors. In the study, roughly 160 TCR beta chains were listed as associated with cytomegalovirus. A further reported finding was that TCR beta sequences accurately predicted the HLA-A and HLA-B alleles for most subjects in the first cohort. Broadly in line with IMGT annotations, most TCR beta V segments showed up in productive rearrangements about 87% or about 30% of the time in an earlier analysis of several hundred of the donors. Across donors, most TCR sequences were observed very rarely, whereas some public TCRs were present in many individuals. It was suggested by the authors that the approach could potentially be generalized to other disease states and immunological phenotypes. Specific HLA alleles were associated with roughly 17,000 TCR beta sequences at a false discovery rate of 0.05 in a later analysis.

The cohort was made up of approximately 670 healthy bone marrow donors. At the time of sampling, every cohort member was nominally healthy, though immune exposures that went unrecorded were likely present. The donor tested CMV seropositive, placing the donor among the roughly 300 seropositive members of the cohort. Every donor gave a peripheral blood sample, and the peripheral blood mononuclear cells from that sample were used for TCR beta sequencing. Genomic DNA extraction from the blood cell samples was performed with the Qiagen DNeasy Blood Extraction Kit. The specimen sequenced was PBMCs. The chain links TRBV19 with TRBJ1-1; 9 bases in the junction line up with TRBD1. The receptor comes from a man between 45 and 60 years old in good health and CMV-seropositive. CDR3 sequence: CASSDQTGGNTEAFF. The DNA reads TGTGCCAGTAGTGACCAGACAGGGGGGAACACTGAAGCTTTCTTT.